Below are 24 T cell receptor beta chains sequenced from a single sample in a study of T cell repertoires in cytomegalovirus infection. These TCRs are of unknown antigen specificity. A single record per CDR3 protein comes from TCRdb applying MiXCR to the reads. The sample has some 350,000 distinct CDR3 sequences, 29% seen once. Sequencing used cultured PBMCs, obtained from culture after CMV antigen stimulation. These receptors came from a human donor in good health (CMV status not recorded). Some clones in this sample may be carry-over from other donors' samples.

This clonotype was picked up many times. J is TRBJ1-5 and V is TRBV7-2, with a weak D call TRBD1 (6 bases). V was shortened by 1 base and J by 2 bases, with 12 bases between the two germline ends. From germline, CDR1 is SGHTA and CDR2 FQGNSA. The CDR3 totals 16 residues. The CDR3 bases are TGTGCCAGCAGCTTAGACCGGACAGCTGGCAATCAGCCCCAGCATTTT. Protein: CASSLDRTAGNQPQHF.

CDR3 sequence: CASSLAGLQQPQHF. CDR3 coding DNA: TGTGCCAGCAGCTTAGCCGGACTTCAGCAGCCCCAGCATTTT. The gene calls are TRBV7-8 and TRBJ1-5; D not resolved. This CDR3 is built from 14 residues. Germline CDR1 and CDR2: SGHVS and FQNEAQ. V lost 0 bases and J lost 7, with 10 bases in between.

The chain has TRBV6-1 and TRBJ1-2; no firm D call. V gave up 5 bases and J gave up 0 bases, with 19 bases separating them. Germline-derived CDR1 and CDR2 are MNHNS and SASEGT. The CDR3 consists of 17 residues. CDR3 residues: CASSYRRRAVANYGYTF. DNA of the CDR3: TGTGCCAGCAGTTATAGGAGGAGGGCAGTAGCTAACTATGGCTACACCTTC.

At least ten counts were recorded for this clonotype. This chain links TRBV7-2 with TRBJ1-1; no reliable D call. Trimming stripped 0 bases from V and 5 bases from J, with 7 bases between. Looked up from germline, CDR1 is SGHTA and CDR2 is FQGNSA. The CDR3 consists of 13 residues. CDR3 bases: TGTGCCAGCAGCTTAGCAAAAGGGACTGAAGCTTTCTTT. Amino acids: CASSLAKGTEAFF.

This clonotype was seen more than once but under ten times. This chain links TRBV12-5 with TRBJ2-7, with 10 bases that match TRBD2. The CDR3 loop spans 20 amino acids. CDR1 and CDR2 from the germline V gene are LGHNT and FRNRAP. V was clipped by 0 bases and J by 4 bases; unmatched bases: 18. The CDR3 nucleotides are TGTGCTAGTGGTTTGGTAACGTTATCAAGTCCGGGACTAGCGCTTTACGAGCAGTACTTC. Protein product: CASGLVTLSSPGLALYEQYF.

The table lists this clonotype with a few counts. CDR3 coding DNA: TGTGCCAGCAGCCAAGATCAGGTCCGGGAGCAGTACTTC. It specifies CASSQDQVREQYF. The chain is built from TRBV3-1 and TRBJ2-7; D gene uncertain. This CDR3 is built from 13 residues. Trimming shortened V by 0 bases and J by 7 bases, and 10 bases separated the two germline ends. Germline V gene sequence: CDR1 LGHDT, CDR2 YNNKEL (reference sequence).

The J gene is TRBJ2-2, the V gene TRBV5-1; D is undetermined. The germline gives CDR1 SGHRS, CDR2 YFSETQ. Trimming left V 0 bases short and J 3 bases short, with 9 bases between. The CDR3 has 15 amino acids. The CDR3 sequence is CASSLGPTDTGELFF. The CDR3 coding sequence is TGCGCCAGCAGCTTGGGACCGACTGACACCGGGGAGCTGTTTTTT.

The chain has TRBV20-1 and TRBJ2-7; possible D gene TRBD2, 5 bases. The CDR3 consists of 16 residues. Trimming took 0 bases from V and 2 from J, leaving 17 bases between them. The V gene's germline CDR1 is DFQATT and CDR2 SNEGSKA (reference sequence). The CDR3 region has the DNA TGCAGTGCTAGAGACTCCCGGACTCTTGGCCCCTACGAGCAGTACTTC. Translation gives CSARDSRTLGPYEQYF.

This clonotype was seen a few times. The chain joins TRBV2 to TRBJ2-1; TRBD2 matches at 9 bases. The J segment lost 1 base and the V segment lost 6 bases, leaving 1 base of the junction unmatched. Germline V gene data show CDR1 as SNHLY and CDR2 as FYNNEI. The CDR3 length is 14 residues. The CDR3 nucleotides are TGTGCCAGCAGAGCGGGAGGTTCCTACAATGAGCAGTTCTTC. It yields the protein CASRAGGSYNEQFF.

Relative to its sample, this clonotype is medium-sized. The rearrangement joins TRBV6-1 to TRBJ1-5; a weak D match, TRBD1 (5 bases). The V end lost 2 bases, the J end lost 5 bases, and 22 bases lay between the germline ends. The CDR3 has 18 amino acids. CDR1 is MNHNS and CDR2 is SASEGT in the germline V gene. In DNA form, the CDR3 reads TGTGCCAGCAGTGAATGGGCGGCAGGGATGTCAGCGGATCAGCCCCAGCATTTT. Translating it yields CASSEWAAGMSADQPQHF.

The chain links TRBV14 to TRBJ2-7; 7 nucleotides line up with TRBD1. J lost 2 bases, V lost 2 bases, and 6 bases had no gene match. Germline loops: CDR1 SGHDN, CDR2 FVKESK. This CDR3 has 15 amino acids. The CDR3 DNA reads TGTGCCAGCAGCCAAAGACAGGGCCCTACCTACGAGCAGTACTTC. This gives the protein CASSQRQGPTYEQYF. Drawing the rest from reference TRBV14 and TRBJ2-7, the complete variable domain is EAGVTQFPSHSVIEKGQTVTLRCDPISGHDNLYWYRRVMGKEIKFLLHFVKESKQDESGMPNNRFLAERTGGTYSTLKVQPAELEDSGVYFCASSQRQGPTYEQYFGPGTRLTVT.

In its sample, this clonotype was seen many times. The chain couples TRBV7-6 to TRBJ1-3, with 7 bases identical to TRBD1. V lost 1 base and J lost 4; bases outside the gene matches: 4. CDR1 and CDR2 from the germline V gene are SGHVS and FNYEAQ. The CDR3 totals 15 residues. The CDR3 protein is CASSLETGTGNTIYF. The CDR3 DNA reads as TGTGCCAGCAGCTTAGAGACAGGGACCGGAAACACCATATATTTT. The whole variable domain, filled in from reference TRBV7-6 and TRBJ1-3, reads GAGVSQSPRYKVTKRGQDVALRCDPISGHVSLYWYRQALGQGPEFLTYFNYEAQQDKSGLPNDRFSAERPEGSISTLTIQRTEQRDSAMYRCASSLETGTGNTIYFGEGSWLTVV.

This clonotype has more than one count but fewer than ten. This rearrangement joins TRBV19 to TRBJ2-7; 8 nucleotides match TRBD1. CDR3 size: 13 residues. V lost 7 bases to trimming and J lost 1 base; unmatched junction nucleotides: 3. Looked up from germline, CDR1 is LNHDA and CDR2 is SQIVND (reference sequence). DNA for the CDR3: TGTGCCAGTACCCGGACAGGGTCCTACGAGCAGTACTTC. Translating it yields CASTRTGSYEQYF.

The CDR3 reads CSVAQGTGSNQPQHF. The CDR3 nucleotides read TGCAGCGTTGCTCAGGGGACAGGTAGCAATCAGCCCCAGCATTTT. The chain employs TRBV29-1 and TRBJ1-5; 8 bases fit TRBD1. V lost 4 bases to trimming and J lost 0 bases; unmatched junction nucleotides: 5. Germline V gene lookup returns CDR1 SQVTM and CDR2 ANQGSEA. There are 15 residues in the CDR3.

This clonotype was observed a handful of times. The V and J genes are TRBV7-3 and TRBJ2-3, with 10 bases lining up with TRBD1. This CDR3 is built from 16 residues. Germline CDR1 reads SGHTA; CDR2 reads FQGTGA. V gave up 4 bases and J gave up 2 bases; unmatched junction bases: 6. CDR3 region: CASSSDRGLFTDTQYF. CDR3 sequence (DNA): TGTGCCAGCAGCTCCGACAGGGGGCTTTTCACAGATACGCAGTATTTT.

V usage is TRBV7-9 and J usage is TRBJ2-5; no definite D call. Germline V lookup: CDR1 SEHNR, CDR2 FQNEAQ (reference sequence). V lost 1 base to trimming and J lost 6 bases, with 6 bases between them. The CDR3 runs 12 residues. Here the CDR3 DNA reads TGTGCCAGCAGCTTAGACTGGCAGACCCAGTACTTC. Its translation: CASSLDWQTQYF. Full variable domain (outside the CDR3, taken from reference TRBV7-9 and TRBJ2-5): DTGVSQNPRHKITKRGQNVTFRCDPISEHNRLYWYRQTLGQGPEFLTYFQNEAQLEKSRLLSDRFSAERPKGSFSTLEIQRTEQGDSAMYLCASSLDWQTQYFGPGTRLLVL.

The CDR3 bases are TGTGCCAGCAGCCGAAGGCAGGGGGACGAGCAGTACTTC. Translating gives CASSRRQGDEQYF. This chain joins TRBV4-2 and TRBJ2-7; 7 nucleotides match TRBD1. V dropped 4 bases and J dropped 5; count of bases not matched to a gene: 5. Germline V gene data show CDR1 as LGHNA and CDR2 as YNFKEQ. The CDR3 covers 13 residues.

This clonotype has only a few counts. This chain uses TRBV6-5 with TRBJ2-5, with D tentatively TRBD2 (5 bases). Germline assignment: CDR1 MNHEY and CDR2 SVGAGI. V was cut by 10 bases and J by 1 base, with 16 bases left in between. This CDR3 is 14 amino acids long. The CDR3 region is CAIARGTFQETQYF. For the CDR3, the DNA is TGTGCCATTGCCCGGGGAACTTTCCAAGAGACCCAGTACTTC.

This clonotype occurred a few times. This chain uses TRBV10-3 with TRBJ2-1; 9 bases are a match to TRBD2. Per the germline V gene, CDR1 is ENHRY and CDR2 is SYGVKD. V lost 11 bases and J lost 5; bases outside the gene matches: 7. CDR3 length equals 13 residues. This chain's CDR3 is CAASSGVDNEQFF. As DNA, the CDR3 is TGTGCCGCCTCTAGCGGGGTAGACAATGAGCAGTTCTTC.

This chain connects TRBV28 to TRBJ2-7; 9 bases agree with TRBD1. Germline CDR1 and CDR2: MDHEN and SYDVKM. Trimming at V came to 9 bases and at J to 5 bases, leaving 11 bases not matched to a gene. The CDR3 loop spans 14 amino acids. As DNA, the CDR3 is TGTGCCAGTCTCCCGGGACAGGGCGGACACGAGCAGTACTTC. It specifies CASLPGQGGHEQYF.

The sample holds a few counts of this clonotype. The chain couples TRBV12-3 or TRBV12-4 to TRBJ2-3; 10 bases map to TRBD2. V was pared by 5 bases and J by 4 bases, with 3 bases of the junction left unmatched. This CDR3 has 14 residues. CDR3 sequence (DNA): TGTGCCAGCAGTCTGAGCGGGGGGGCAGATACGCAGTATTTT. Protein sequence: CASSLSGGADTQYF.

This clonotype was detected a few times. The V gene is TRBV7-8, the J gene TRBJ2-7, with unresolved D. The CDR3 is 13 amino acids. Trimming took off 5 bases at V and 1 base at J, with 9 bases between the two ends. Germline V gives CDR1 SGHVS, CDR2 FQNEAQ. CDR3: CASSQHGSYEQYF. CDR3 nucleotides: TGTGCCAGCAGCCAACATGGGTCCTACGAGCAGTACTTC.

This clonotype has a handful of counts. The rearrangement joins TRBV19 to TRBJ2-1, with 12 bases fitting TRBD2. Germline V lookup: CDR1 LNHDA, CDR2 SQIVND (reference sequence). The V segment lost 2 bases and the J segment 9 bases; nucleotides outside the gene matches: 5. CDR3 length equals 15 residues. CDR3 coding DNA: TGTGCCAGTAGTATATGGCTAGCGGGGGGGAGTGAGCAGTTCTTC. Translating it yields CASSIWLAGGSEQFF.

This clonotype was recorded a few times. The chain uses TRBV4-1 and TRBJ2-1; 9 bases match TRBD2. This CDR3 contains 16 residues. V was pared by 3 bases and J by 7 bases, with 10 bases of the junction left unmatched. Germline-derived CDR1 and CDR2 are MGHRA and YSYEKL. DNA of the CDR3: TGCGCCAGCAGCCACCGAGCGGGGGGCCGAGTAAATGAGCAGTTCTTC. Encoded protein: CASSHRAGGRVNEQFF.